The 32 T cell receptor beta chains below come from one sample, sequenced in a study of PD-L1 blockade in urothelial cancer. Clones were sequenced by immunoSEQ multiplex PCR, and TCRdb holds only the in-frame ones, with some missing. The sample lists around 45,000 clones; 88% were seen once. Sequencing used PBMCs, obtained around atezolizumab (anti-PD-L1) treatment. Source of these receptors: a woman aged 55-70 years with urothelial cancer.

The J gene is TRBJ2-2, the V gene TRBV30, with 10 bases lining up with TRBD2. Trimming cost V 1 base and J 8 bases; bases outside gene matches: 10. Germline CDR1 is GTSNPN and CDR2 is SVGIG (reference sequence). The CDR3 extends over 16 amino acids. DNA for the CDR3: TGTGCCTGGAGTGGGTACAGCGGGAGGGCCCATGGGGAGCTGTTTTTT. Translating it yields CAWSGYSGRAHGELFF.

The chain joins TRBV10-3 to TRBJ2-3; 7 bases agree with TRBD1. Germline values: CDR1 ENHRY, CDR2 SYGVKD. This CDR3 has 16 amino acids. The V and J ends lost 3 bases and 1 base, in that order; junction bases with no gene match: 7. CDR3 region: CAISENRGRGTDTQYF. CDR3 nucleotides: TGTGCCATCAGTGAAAACAGGGGTCGAGGCACAGATACGCAGTATTTT.

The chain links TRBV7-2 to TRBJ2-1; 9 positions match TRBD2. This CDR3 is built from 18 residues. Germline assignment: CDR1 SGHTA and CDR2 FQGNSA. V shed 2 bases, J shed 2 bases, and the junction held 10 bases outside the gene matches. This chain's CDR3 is CASSLTGGGGPPYNEQFF. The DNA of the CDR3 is TGTGCCAGCAGCTTAACGGGCGGGGGGGGGCCACCCTACAATGAGCAGTTCTTC.

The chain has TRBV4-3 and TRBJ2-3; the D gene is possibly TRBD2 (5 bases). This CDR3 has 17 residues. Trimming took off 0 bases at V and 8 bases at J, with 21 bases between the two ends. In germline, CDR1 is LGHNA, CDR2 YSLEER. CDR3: CASSQDPGWSSAGTQYF. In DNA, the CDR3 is TGCGCCAGCAGCCAAGATCCCGGTTGGTCATCGGCGGGTACGCAGTATTTT.

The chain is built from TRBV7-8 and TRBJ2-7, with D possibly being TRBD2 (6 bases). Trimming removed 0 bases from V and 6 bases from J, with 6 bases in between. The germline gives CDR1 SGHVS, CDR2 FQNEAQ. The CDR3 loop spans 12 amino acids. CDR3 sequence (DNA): TGTGCCAGCAGCTTAGCGGGAGGCGAGCAGTACTTC. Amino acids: CASSLAGGEQYF. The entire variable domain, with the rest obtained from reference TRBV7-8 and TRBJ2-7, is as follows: GAGVSQSPRYKVAKRGQDVALRCDPISGHVSLFWYQQALGQGPEFLTYFQNEAQLDKSGLPSDRFFAERPEGSVSTLKIQRTQQEDSAVYLCASSLAGGEQYFGPGTRLTVT.

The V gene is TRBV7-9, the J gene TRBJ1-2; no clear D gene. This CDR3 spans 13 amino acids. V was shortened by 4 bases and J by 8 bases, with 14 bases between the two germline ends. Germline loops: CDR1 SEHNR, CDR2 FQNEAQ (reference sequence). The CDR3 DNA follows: TGTGCCAGCAGCTCCGCTCAGTCGCGGGGCTACACCTTC. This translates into CASSSAQSRGYTF.

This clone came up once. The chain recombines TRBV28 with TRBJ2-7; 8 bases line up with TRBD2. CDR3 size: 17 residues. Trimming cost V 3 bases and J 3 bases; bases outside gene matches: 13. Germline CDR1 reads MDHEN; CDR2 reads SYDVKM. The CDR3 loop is CASSFPRGLAGFYEQYF. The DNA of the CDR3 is TGTGCCAGCAGTTTCCCCCGAGGACTAGCTGGTTTCTACGAGCAGTACTTC.

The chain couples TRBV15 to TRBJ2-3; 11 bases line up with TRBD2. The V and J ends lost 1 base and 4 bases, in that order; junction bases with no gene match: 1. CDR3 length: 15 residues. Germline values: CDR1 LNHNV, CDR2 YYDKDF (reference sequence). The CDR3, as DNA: TGTGCCACCAGCAGAGTGGGACTAGCGGCAGATACGCAGTATTTT. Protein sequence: CATSRVGLAADTQYF.

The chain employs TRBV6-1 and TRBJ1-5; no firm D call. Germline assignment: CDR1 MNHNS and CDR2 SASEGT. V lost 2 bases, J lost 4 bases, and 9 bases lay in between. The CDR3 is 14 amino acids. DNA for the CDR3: TGTGCCAGCAGTGAAATGGCAGCGAATCAGCCCCAGCATTTT. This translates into CASSEMAANQPQHF.

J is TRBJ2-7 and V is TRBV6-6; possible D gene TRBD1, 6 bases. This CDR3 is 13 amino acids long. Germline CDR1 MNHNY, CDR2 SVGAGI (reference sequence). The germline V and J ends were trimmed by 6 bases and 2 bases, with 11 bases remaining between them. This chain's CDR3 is CASSKDRTYEQYF. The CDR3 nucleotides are TGTGCCAGCAGCAAGGACAGAACCTACGAGCAGTACTTC.

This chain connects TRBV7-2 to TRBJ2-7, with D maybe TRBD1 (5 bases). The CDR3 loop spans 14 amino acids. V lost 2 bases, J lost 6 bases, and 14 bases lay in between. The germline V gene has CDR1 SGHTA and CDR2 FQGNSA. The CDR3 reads CASSLTLGLGEQYF. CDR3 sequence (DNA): TGTGCCAGCAGCTTAACGCTGGGGCTTGGCGAGCAGTACTTC.

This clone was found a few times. Here the CDR3 DNA reads TGCGCCAGCAGCCAAGATCGGGGACACTCCTACGAGCAGTACTTC. Translation gives CASSQDRGHSYEQYF. V is TRBV4-3 and J is TRBJ2-7, with D possibly matching TRBD1 (6 bases). The CDR3 is 15 amino acids. CDR1 is LGHNA and CDR2 is YSLEER in the germline V gene. V gave up 0 bases and J gave up 0 bases, with 9 bases separating them.

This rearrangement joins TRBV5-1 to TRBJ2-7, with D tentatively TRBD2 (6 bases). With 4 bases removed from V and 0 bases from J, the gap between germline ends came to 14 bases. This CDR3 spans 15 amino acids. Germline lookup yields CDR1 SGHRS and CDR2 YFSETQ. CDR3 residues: CASSRLSGDSYEQYF. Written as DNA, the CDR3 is TGCGCCAGCAGCCGGTTGTCGGGGGACTCCTACGAGCAGTACTTC.

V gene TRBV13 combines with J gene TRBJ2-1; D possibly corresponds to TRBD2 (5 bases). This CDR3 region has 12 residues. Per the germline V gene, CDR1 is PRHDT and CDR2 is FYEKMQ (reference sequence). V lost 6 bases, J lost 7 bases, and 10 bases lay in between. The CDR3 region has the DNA TGTGCCAGCAGTGATGAGCGGAATGAGCAGTTCTTC. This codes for CASSDERNEQFF. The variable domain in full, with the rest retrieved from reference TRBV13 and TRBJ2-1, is AAGVIQSPRHLIKEKRETATLKCYPIPRHDTVYWYQQGPGQDPQFLISFYEKMQSDKGSIPDRFSAQQFSDYHSELNMSSLELGDSALYFCASSDERNEQFFGPGTRLTVL.

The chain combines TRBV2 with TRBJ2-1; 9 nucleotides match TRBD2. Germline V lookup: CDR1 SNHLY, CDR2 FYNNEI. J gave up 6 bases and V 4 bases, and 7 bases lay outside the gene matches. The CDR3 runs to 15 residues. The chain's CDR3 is CASSVETSGSNEQFF. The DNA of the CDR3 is TGTGCCAGCAGTGTGGAGACTAGCGGCTCCAATGAGCAGTTCTTC.

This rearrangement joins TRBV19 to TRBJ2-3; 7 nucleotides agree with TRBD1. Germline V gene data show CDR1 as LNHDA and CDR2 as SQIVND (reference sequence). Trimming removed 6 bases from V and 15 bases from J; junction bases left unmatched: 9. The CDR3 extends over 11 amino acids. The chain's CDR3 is CASSRDSGKYF. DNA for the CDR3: TGTGCCAGTAGCCGGGACAGTGGAAAATATTTT.

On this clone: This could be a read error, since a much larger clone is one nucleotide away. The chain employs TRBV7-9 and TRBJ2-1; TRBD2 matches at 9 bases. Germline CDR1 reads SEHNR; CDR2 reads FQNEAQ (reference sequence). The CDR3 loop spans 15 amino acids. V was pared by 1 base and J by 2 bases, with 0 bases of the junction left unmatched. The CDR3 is CASSLGLAAYNEQFF. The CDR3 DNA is TGTGCCAGCAGCTTAGGACTAGCGGCCTACAATGAGCAGTTCTTC.

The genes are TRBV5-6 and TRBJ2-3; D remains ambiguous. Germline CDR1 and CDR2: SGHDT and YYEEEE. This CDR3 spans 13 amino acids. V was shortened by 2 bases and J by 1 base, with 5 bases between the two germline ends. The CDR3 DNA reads TGTGCCAGCAGCTTCCCCGGCACAGATACGCAGTATTTT. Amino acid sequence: CASSFPGTDTQYF.

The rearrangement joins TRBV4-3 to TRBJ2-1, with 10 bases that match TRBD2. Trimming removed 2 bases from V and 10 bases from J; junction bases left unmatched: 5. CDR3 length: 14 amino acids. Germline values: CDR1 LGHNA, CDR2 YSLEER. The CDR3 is CASSQLAGVSEQFF. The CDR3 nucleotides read TGCGCCAGCAGCCAACTAGCGGGAGTAAGCGAGCAGTTCTTC.

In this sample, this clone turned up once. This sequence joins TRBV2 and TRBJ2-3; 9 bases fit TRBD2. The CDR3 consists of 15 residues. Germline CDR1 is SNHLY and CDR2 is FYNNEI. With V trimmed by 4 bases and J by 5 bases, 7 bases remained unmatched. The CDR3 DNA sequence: TGTGCCAGCAGTGGCGGGTGGACTAGCGTAGATACGCAGTATTTT. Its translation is CASSGGWTSVDTQYF.

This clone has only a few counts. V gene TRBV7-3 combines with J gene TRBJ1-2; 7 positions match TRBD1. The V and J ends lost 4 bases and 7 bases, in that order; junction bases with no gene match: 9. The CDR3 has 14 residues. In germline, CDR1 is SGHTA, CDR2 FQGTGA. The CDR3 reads CASSSSRQGSGYTF. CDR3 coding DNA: TGTGCCAGCAGCTCGTCGAGACAGGGTAGTGGCTACACCTTC.

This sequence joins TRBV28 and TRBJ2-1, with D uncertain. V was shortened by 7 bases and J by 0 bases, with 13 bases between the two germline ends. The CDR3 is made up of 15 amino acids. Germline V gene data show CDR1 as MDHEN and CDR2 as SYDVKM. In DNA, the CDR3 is TGTGCCAGCAACCAGAGGCATAGCTCCTACAATGAGCAGTTCTTC. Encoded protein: CASNQRHSSYNEQFF.

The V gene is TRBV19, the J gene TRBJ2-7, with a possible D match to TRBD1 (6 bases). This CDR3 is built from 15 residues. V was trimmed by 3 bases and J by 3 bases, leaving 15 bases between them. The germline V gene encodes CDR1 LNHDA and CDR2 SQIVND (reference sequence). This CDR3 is CASSIGPGAFYEQYF. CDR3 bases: TGTGCCAGTAGTATCGGGCCAGGGGCGTTCTACGAGCAGTACTTC.

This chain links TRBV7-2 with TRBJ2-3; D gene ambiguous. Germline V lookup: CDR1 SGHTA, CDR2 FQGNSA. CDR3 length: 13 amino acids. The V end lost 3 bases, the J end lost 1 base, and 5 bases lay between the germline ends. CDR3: CASSFIGTDTQYF. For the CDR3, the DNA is TGTGCCAGCAGCTTTATTGGCACAGATACGCAGTATTTT.

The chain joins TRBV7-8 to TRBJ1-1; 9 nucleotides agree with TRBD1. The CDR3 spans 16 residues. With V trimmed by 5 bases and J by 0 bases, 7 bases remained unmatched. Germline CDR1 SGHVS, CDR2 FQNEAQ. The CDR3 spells CASSPRDRALNTEAFF. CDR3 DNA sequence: TGTGCCAGCAGCCCCCGGGACAGGGCTTTGAACACTGAAGCTTTCTTT.

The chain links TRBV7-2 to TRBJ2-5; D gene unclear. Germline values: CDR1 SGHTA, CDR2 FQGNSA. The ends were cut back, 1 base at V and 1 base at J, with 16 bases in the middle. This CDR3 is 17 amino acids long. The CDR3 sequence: CASSLGPNSPRQETQYF. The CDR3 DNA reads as TGTGCCAGCAGCTTAGGACCCAACAGTCCTCGCCAAGAGACCCAGTACTTC.

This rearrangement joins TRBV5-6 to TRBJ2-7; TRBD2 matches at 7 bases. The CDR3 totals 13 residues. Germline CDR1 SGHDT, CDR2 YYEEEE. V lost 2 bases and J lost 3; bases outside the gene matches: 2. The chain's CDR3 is CASSFGGGYEQYF. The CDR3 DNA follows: TGTGCCAGCAGCTTTGGCGGGGGCTACGAGCAGTACTTC.

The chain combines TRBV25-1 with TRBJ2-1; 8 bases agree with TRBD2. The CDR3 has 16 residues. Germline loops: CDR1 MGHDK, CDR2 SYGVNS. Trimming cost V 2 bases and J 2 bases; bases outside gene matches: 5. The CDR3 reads CASSEGAGGPYNEQFF. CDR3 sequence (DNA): TGTGCCAGCAGTGAAGGTGCGGGGGGCCCCTACAATGAGCAGTTCTTC.

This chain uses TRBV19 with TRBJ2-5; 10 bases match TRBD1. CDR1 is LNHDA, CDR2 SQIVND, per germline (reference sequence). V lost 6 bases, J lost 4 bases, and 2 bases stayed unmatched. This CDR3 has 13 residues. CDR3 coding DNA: TGTGCCAGTAGGGACAGGGGGAGAGAGACCCAGTACTTC. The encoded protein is CASRDRGRETQYF.

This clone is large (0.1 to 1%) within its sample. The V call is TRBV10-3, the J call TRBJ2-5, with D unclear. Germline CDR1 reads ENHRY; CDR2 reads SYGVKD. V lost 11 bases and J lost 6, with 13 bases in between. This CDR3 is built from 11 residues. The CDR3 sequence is CAVGSLQTQYF. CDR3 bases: TGTGCCGTAGGTAGCCTACAGACCCAGTACTTC.

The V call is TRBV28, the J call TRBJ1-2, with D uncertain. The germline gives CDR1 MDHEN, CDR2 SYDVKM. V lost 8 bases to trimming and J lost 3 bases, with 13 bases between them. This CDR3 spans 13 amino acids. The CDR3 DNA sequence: TGTGCCAGCGGGGAGGGAAGGGACTATGGCTACACCTTC. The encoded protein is CASGEGRDYGYTF.

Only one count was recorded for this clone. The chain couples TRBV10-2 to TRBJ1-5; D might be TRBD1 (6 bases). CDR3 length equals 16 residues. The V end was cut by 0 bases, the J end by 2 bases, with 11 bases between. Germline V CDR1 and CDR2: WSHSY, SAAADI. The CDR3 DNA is TGCGCCAGCAGTGAGTCGGGGGGGCTGGGCAATCAGCCCCAGCATTTT. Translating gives CASSESGGLGNQPQHF.